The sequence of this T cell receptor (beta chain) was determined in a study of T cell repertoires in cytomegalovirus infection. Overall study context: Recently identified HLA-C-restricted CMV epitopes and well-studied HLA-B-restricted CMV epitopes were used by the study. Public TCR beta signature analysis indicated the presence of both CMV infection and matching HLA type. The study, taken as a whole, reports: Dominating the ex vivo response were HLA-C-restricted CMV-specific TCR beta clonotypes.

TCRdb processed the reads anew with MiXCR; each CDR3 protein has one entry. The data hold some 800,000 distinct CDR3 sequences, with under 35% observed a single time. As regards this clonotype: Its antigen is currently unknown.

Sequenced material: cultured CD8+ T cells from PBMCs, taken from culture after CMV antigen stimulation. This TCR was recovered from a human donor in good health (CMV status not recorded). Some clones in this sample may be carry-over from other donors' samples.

Here the CDR3 DNA reads TGTGCCAGCAGCTTTGTGGCTCGGGGGGGCACTGAAGCTTTCTTT. It yields the protein CASSFVARGGTEAFF. The chain links TRBV5-6 to TRBJ1-1; a weak D match, TRBD1 (5 bases). The CDR3 sequence is 15 residues long. Trimming stripped 2 bases from V and 4 bases from J, with 15 bases between. Germline loops: CDR1 SGHDT, CDR2 YYEEEE.